A single sample is the source of the 19 T cell receptor beta chains below, sequenced in a study of T cells expressing NK-cell markers. From the 5' RACE reads, TCRdb lists one entry per CDR3 protein and no DNA. The table lists 550,000 to 600,000 distinct CDR3 sequences, with roughly 3.5% in the top ten. Source material: blood T cells: a sorted CD56 or NKG2C T cell subset, CD4+ or CD8+ T cells, or bulk PBMC T cells (not recorded which). These TCRs come from a man aged 18 to 30 in good health.

The chain employs TRBV6-2 or TRBV6-3 and TRBJ1-1; TCRdb designates TRBD1, a call that cannot be tested without DNA. The CDR3 contains 18 residues. CDR1 and CDR2 (germline): MNHEY, SVGEGT. The CDR3: CASRHSPGTGKVKTEAFF.

The gene calls are TRBV5-1 and TRBJ2-4; the D call from TCRdb, TRBD1, cannot be confirmed without DNA. The CDR3 has 19 residues. Looked up from germline, CDR1 is SGHRS and CDR2 is YFSETQ. The CDR3 reads CASSPAQGSPFLNKNIQYF.

The rearrangement links TRBV13 to TRBJ2-1; TCRdb indicates TRBD1, and absent DNA this call remains unverified. Germline CDR1 is PRHDT and CDR2 is FYEKMQ (reference sequence). The CDR3 sequence is 14 residues long. The CDR3 region is CASSSIQVSDEQFF.

The chain links TRBV7-9 to TRBJ2-2. Germline CDR1 reads SEHNR; CDR2 reads FQNEAQ (reference sequence). The CDR3 totals 13 residues. CDR3 in amino acids: CASSVGEYRELFF. The full variable domain, rest sourced from reference TRBV7-9 and TRBJ2-2, is DTGVSQNPRHKITKRGQNVTFRCDPISEHNRLYWYRQTLGQGPEFLTYFQNEAQLEKSRLLSDRFSAERPKGSFSTLEIQRTEQGDSAMYLCASSVGEYRELFFGEGSRLTVL.

This chain connects TRBV6-1 to TRBJ2-1; TCRdb picks TRBD1, but there is no DNA to check that call. CDR3 length: 15 residues. CDR1 is MNHNS, CDR2 SASEGT, per germline. This chain's CDR3 is CASSQTTPARGEQFF.

The rearrangement links TRBV6-2 or TRBV6-3 to TRBJ2-7; absent DNA, TCRdb's TRBD1 call cannot be checked. Germline V gene sequence: CDR1 MNHEY, CDR2 SVGEGT. The CDR3 contains 14 residues. CDR3 sequence reads: CASSLQGGSYEQYF.

The chain couples TRBV5-1 to TRBJ2-1; checking the TCRdb D call of TRBD2 is not possible without DNA. The CDR3 totals 15 residues. Germline values: CDR1 SGHRS, CDR2 YFSETQ. CDR3 in amino acids: CASSSSGKLRHEQFF.

J is TRBJ2-5 and V is TRBV10-3. This CDR3 has 15 amino acids. CDR1 is ENHRY, CDR2 SYGVKD, per germline. CDR3 amino acids: CAISESEGSQETQYF.

The CDR3 sequence is CASSLYDARNQPQHF. The gene calls are TRBV7-2 and TRBJ1-5. CDR1 is SGHTA and CDR2 is FQGNSA in the germline V gene. The CDR3 length is 15 residues.

The chain recombines TRBV5-6 with TRBJ1-1. The CDR3 length is 14 residues. Germline V gene data show CDR1 as SGHDT and CDR2 as YYEEEE. The CDR3 protein is CASSLGPQNTEAFF. Full variable domain (rest looked up from reference TRBV5-6 and TRBJ1-1): DAGVTQSPTHLIKTRGQQVTLRCSPKSGHDTVSWYQQALGQGPQFIFQYYEEEERQRGNFPDRFSGHQFPNYSSELNVNALLLGDSALYLCASSLGPQNTEAFFGQGTRLTVV.

This sequence joins TRBV9 and TRBJ2-1; checking the TCRdb D call of TRBD2 is not possible without DNA. This CDR3 is 16 amino acids long. In germline, CDR1 is SGDLS, CDR2 YYNGEE. CDR3 protein: CASSVGGTSGIDEQFF. Together with reference TRBV9 and TRBJ2-1, the CDR3 gives the full variable domain: DSGVTQTPKHLITATGQRVTLRCSPRSGDLSVYWYQQSLDQGLQFLIQYYNGEERAKGNILERFSAQQFPDLHSELNLSSLELGDSALYFCASSVGGTSGIDEQFFGPGTRLTVL.

The rearrangement joins TRBV3-1 to TRBJ2-5; TCRdb proposes TRBD1, but this gene call is untestable without DNA. The CDR3 contains 14 residues. CDR1 and CDR2 from the germline V gene are LGHDT and YNNKEL (reference sequence). The CDR3 reads CASSGRDYQETQYF.

The V gene is TRBV7-9, the J gene TRBJ2-2; without DNA, the TCRdb call of TRBD1 cannot be checked. Germline loops: CDR1 SEHNR, CDR2 FQNEAQ (reference sequence). The CDR3 extends over 16 amino acids. The CDR3: CAKTRLGTPNTGELFF.

The V and J genes are TRBV20-1 and TRBJ2-1; as DNA is missing, the TRBD1 call by TCRdb cannot be tested. The CDR3 is 11 residues long. Germline V gives CDR1 DFQATT, CDR2 SNEGSKA (reference sequence). This chain's CDR3 is CSGAPGGEQFF.

This sequence joins TRBV4-3 and TRBJ2-1; TCRdb proposes TRBD2, but this gene call is untestable without DNA. This CDR3 has 16 residues. CDR1 is LGHNA and CDR2 is YSLEER in the germline V gene. The CDR3 loop is CASSPSGLAGNNEQFF.

V is TRBV29-1 and J is TRBJ2-7; there is no DNA to check the TCRdb D call of TRBD1. There are 15 residues in the CDR3. In germline, CDR1 is SQVTM, CDR2 ANQGSEA. The CDR3 is CSVDRGQGRVDEQYF.

This chain joins TRBV7-8 and TRBJ2-1. CDR1 is SGHVS and CDR2 is FQNEAQ in the germline V gene. CDR3 length: 14 amino acids. This CDR3 reads CASSLAATYNEQFF.

V usage is TRBV20-1 and J usage is TRBJ2-2; the D call from TCRdb, TRBD2, cannot be confirmed without DNA. Germline V CDR1 and CDR2: DFQATT, SNEGSKA (reference sequence). This CDR3 spans 15 amino acids. Here the CDR3 reads CSAQGLAGGRRELFF.

The chain uses TRBV7-6 and TRBJ2-7; TCRdb's D call of TRBD1 is untestable without DNA. Germline loops: CDR1 SGHVS, CDR2 FNYEAQ. The CDR3 is 13 amino acids. CDR3 sequence: CASSLSGNYEQYF. Supplemented by reference TRBV7-6 and TRBJ2-7, the full variable domain reads GAGVSQSPRYKVTKRGQDVALRCDPISGHVSLYWYRQALGQGPEFLTYFNYEAQQDKSGLPNDRFSAERPEGSISTLTIQRTEQRDSAMYRCASSLSGNYEQYFGPGTRLTVT.